This T cell receptor (beta chain) was observed in a study of CXCR3-negative and CXCR3-positive naive CD8 T cells. Study-level information: Overall TRB read output was some 140 million, and each library contained about 1.5 +/- 0.3 million reads. Broader study findings: Naive CXCR3-negative and CXCR3-positive cells had similar TRBV-TRBJ usage; memory differed. Much lower diversity was found in memory CD8+ cells, while both naive subsets had comparably high diversity.

With regard to this clonotype: What it recognizes is unknown.

5' RACE that incorporated UMI labels was used to prepare the TRB cDNA libraries. Reprocessing the 5' RACE reads, TCRdb reports a single entry for every CDR3 protein and omits DNA. The sample shows about 120,000 distinct CDR3 sequences, and 0.45% to 0.55% sits with its ten largest clones. Naive CD8+ T cells had a CD45RO-CCR7+CD27+CD95- phenotype. Germline lookup yields CDR1 SQVTM and CDR2 ANQGSEA. This CDR3 contains 14 residues. The chain employs TRBV29-1 and TRBJ1-2. This receptor was identified in a human donor in good health. Some clones in this sample may be carry-over from other donors' samples. The sequenced sample was naive CXCR3- CD8+ T cells from blood. The subset denotes: CD45RO-CCR7+CD27+CD95- naive CD8+ T cells lacking CXCR3 (TNR3-). This CDR3 reads CSVPDGPLGGGYTF.